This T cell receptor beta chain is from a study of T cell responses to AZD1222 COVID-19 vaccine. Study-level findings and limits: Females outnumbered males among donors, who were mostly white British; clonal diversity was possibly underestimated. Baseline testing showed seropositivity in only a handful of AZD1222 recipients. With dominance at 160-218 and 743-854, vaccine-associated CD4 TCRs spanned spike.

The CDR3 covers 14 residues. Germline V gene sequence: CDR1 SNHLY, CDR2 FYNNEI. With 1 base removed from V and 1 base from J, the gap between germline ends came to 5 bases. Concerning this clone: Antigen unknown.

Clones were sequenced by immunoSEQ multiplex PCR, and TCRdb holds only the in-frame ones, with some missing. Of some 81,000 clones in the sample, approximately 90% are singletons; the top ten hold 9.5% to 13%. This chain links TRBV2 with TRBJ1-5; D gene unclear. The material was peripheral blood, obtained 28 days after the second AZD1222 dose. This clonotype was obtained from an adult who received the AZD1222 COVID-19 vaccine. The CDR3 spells CASSEVTSNQPQHF. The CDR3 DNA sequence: TGTGCCAGCAGTGAAGTAACGAGCAATCAGCCCCAGCATTTT.